The clone carrying this TCR beta chain has a count of ten or more. The antigen remains unidentified. The data stem from a study of T-cell reconstitution after alpha-beta-depleted transplantation in children. The CDR3 is 16 amino acids. Germline CDR1 is SGHTA and CDR2 is FQGNSA. Trimming took 1 base from V and 9 from J; bases not matched to a gene: 12. Preparing the TCRbeta library involved the use of unique molecular identifiers. TCRdb redid the calling of the PCR reads with MiXCR, one entry per CDR3 protein. Found here are approximately 500,000 distinct CDR3 sequences, under 12% of them singletons; the top ten hold 2% to 2.5%. Notes on the study in general: T-cell numbers and diversity, one year after transplant, stemmed largely from T cells that were newly produced. For some patients, TCRbeta diversity was high at day 60 because of recipient T cells and thymic progenitors that survived. Two months or so post-transplant, alpha-beta T cells reportedly derived from several hundred expanded graft clones.

The sample here was PBMCs, taken before TCRalphabeta/CD19-depleted stem cell transplant. This TCR was recovered from a child aged 2-9 years with inherited bone marrow failure, due to receive a stem cell transplant. V and J are TRBV7-2 and TRBJ2-7, with 10 positions matching TRBD2. Here the CDR3 reads CASSLEGLAVPIAQYF. The CDR3 nucleotides read TGTGCCAGCAGCTTAGAAGGACTAGCGGTCCCTATTGCGCAGTACTTC.